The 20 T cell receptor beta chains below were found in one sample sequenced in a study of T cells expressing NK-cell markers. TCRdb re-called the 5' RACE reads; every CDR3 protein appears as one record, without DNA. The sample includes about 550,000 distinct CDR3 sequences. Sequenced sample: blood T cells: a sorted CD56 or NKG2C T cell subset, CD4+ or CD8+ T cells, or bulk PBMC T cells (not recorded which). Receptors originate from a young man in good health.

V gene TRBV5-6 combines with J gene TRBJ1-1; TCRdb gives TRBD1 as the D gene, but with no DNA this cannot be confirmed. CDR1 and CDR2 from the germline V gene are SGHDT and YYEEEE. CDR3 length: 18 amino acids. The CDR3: CASSSWTGGAPRNTEAFF.

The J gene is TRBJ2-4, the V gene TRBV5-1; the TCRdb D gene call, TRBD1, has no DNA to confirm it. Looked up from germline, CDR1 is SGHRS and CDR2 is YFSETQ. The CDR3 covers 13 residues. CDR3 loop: CASSLEGIHIQYF.

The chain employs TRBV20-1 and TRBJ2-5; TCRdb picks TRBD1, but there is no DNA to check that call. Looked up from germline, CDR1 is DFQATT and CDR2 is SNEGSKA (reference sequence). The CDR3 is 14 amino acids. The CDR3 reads CSVLKAGTQETQYF.

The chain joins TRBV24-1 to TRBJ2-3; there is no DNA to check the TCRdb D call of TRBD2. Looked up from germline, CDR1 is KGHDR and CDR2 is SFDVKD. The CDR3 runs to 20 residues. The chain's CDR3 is CATSDLGEGLAGGLTDTQYF.

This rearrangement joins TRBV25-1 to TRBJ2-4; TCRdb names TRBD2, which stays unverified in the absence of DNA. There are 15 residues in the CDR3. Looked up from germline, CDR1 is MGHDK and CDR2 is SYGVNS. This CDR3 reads CASRPSGDTKNIQYF.

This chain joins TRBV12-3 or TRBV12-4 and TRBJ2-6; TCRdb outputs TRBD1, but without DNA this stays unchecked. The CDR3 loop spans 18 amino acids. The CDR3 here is CASSSAPGGGSGANVLTF.

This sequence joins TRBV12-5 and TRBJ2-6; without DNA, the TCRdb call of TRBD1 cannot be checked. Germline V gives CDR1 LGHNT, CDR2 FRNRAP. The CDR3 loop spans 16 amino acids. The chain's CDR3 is CASGPGQGAGANVLTF.

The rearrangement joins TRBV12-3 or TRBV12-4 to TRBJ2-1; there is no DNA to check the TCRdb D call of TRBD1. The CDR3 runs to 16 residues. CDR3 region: CASSSGQGNSYNEQFF.

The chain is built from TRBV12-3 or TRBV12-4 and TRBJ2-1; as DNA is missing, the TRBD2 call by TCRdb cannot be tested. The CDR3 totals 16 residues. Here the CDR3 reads CASSLSSGYTYNEQFF.

CDR3 protein: CASSAPGLALDTQYF. The rearrangement uses TRBV5-1 and TRBJ2-3; TCRdb's D call, TRBD2, is unchecked because there is no DNA. Germline V lookup: CDR1 SGHRS, CDR2 YFSETQ. CDR3 length: 15 residues.

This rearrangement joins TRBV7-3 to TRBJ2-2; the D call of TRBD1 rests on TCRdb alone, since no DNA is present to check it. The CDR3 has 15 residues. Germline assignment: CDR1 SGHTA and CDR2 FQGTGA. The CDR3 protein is CASSEGGLNTGELFF. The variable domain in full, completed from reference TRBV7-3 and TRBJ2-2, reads GAGVSQTPSNKVTEKGKYVELRCDPISGHTALYWYRQSLGQGPEFLIYFQGTGAADDSGLPNDRFFAVRPEGSVSTLKIQRTERGDSAVYLCASSEGGLNTGELFFGEGSRLTVL.

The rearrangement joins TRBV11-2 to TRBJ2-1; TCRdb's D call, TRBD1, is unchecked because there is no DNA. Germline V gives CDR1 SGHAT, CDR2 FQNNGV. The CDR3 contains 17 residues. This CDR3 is CASSLDPRGGVGDEQFF.

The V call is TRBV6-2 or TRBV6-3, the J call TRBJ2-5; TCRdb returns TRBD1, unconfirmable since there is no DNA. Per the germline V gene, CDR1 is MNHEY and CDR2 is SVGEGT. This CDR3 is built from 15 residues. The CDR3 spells CASTPGQSFQETQYF.

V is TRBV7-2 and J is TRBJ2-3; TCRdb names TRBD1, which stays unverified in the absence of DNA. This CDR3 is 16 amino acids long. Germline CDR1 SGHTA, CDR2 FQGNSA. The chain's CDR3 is CASSPLQGRFGDTQYF.

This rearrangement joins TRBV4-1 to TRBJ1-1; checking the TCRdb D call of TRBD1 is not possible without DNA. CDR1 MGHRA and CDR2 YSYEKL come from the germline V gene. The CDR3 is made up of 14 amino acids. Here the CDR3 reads CASSAATGGHEAFF.

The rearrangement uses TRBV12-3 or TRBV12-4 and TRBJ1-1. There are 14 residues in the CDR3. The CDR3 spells CASSHSVTAGGAFF.

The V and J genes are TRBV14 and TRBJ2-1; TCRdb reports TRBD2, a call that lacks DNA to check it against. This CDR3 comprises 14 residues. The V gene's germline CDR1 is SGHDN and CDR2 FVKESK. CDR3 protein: CASSKGGYYNEQFF.

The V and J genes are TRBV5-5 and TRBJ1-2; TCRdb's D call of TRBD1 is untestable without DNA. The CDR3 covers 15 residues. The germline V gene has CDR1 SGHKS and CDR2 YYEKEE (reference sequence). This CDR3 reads CASSSARGQNHGYTF.

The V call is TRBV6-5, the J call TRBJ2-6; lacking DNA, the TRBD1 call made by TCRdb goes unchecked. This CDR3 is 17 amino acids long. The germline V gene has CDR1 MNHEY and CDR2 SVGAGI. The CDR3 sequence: CASSYGGTGTGANVLTF.

CDR3 residues: CASSSTGGTTEAFF. The chain couples TRBV5-5 to TRBJ1-1; TCRdb's D gene call, TRBD1, goes unchecked for lack of DNA. This CDR3 is built from 14 residues. The germline gives CDR1 SGHKS, CDR2 YYEKEE (reference sequence).